The clone carrying this T cell receptor beta chain showed up just once. The entry originates in a study of control samples from healthy donors and cancer patients. Here immunoSEQ multiplex PCR was the method, and the copy in TCRdb shows in-frame clones only, minus some. This sample has 150,000 to 200,000 clones, with over 85% found just once. Trimming removed 11 bases at V and 2 bases at J, with 15 bases between. CDR3 length: 13 residues. CDR1 and CDR2 (germline): MNHEY, SVGAGI. The chain combines TRBV6-5 with TRBJ2-5; tentatively, D is TRBD2 (6 bases). Sequencing was carried out using blood. The receptor's source is a man in his late teens or twenties in good health. As DNA, the CDR3 is TGTGCCGCCGGTGATGGGGGGCAAGAGACCCAGTACTTC. It translates to CAAGDGGQETQYF.